Listed below are T cell receptor beta chains from one sample, sequenced in a study of cytomegalovirus exposure and HLA in healthy donors. Assay used: immunoSEQ multiplex PCR; TCRdb lists only in-frame clones, some missing. The table lists 110,000 or so clones, 81% of them singletons, with under 2.5% in the top ten. The sequencing input was PBMCs. The receptor set was obtained from a woman in her thirties in good health and CMV-seronegative. Both conserved end residues are part of each CDR3. Each record gives: clone size, V gene, D gene, J gene, CDR3 DNA, CDR3 protein. A D gene is named only where the DNA matches it firmly. Expanded clones are given a class, and other clones once, few, many or no size at all.

.	TRBV7-2	.	TRBJ2-3	TGTGCCAGCAGCTTAGTGTCTACGGGAGCGGGAGATACGCAGTATTTT	CASSLVSTGAGDTQYF
.	TRBV6-1	TRBD2	TRBJ2-7	TGTGCCAGCAGTCCGGGTGGAGGGAGGGCCTTCGGGCAGTACTTC	CASSPGGGRAFGQYF
.	TRBV10-3	TRBD1	TRBJ2-2	TGTGCCATCAGGACAGGGGGGCCGAACACCGGGGAGCTGTTTTTT	CAIRTGGPNTGELFF
.	TRBV18	TRBD2	TRBJ2-1	TGTGCCAGCTCACGGGAGACTAGCGGATACAATGAGCAGTTCTTC	CASSRETSGYNEQFF
.	TRBV5-1	.	TRBJ1-1	TGCGCCAGCAGCCTGGAACTGTACTCCAAGAACACTGAAGCTTTCTTT	CASSLELYSKNTEAFF
.	TRBV7-9	TRBD2	TRBJ2-1	TGTGCCAGCAGCGTAGGGACTAGCGGGACCTCGGAGCAGTTCTTC	CASSVGTSGTSEQFF
few	TRBV6-6	.	TRBJ1-4	TGTGCCAGCAGTTTTCCCCACAGTGAAAAACTGTTTTTT	CASSFPHSEKLFF
once	TRBV19	.	TRBJ2-1	TGTGCCAGTAGTACCGCCACCGGGACAGAGCAGTTCTTC	CASSTATGTEQFF
.	TRBV7-6	.	TRBJ1-2	TGTGCCAGCAGCTCTTTAGAGGCTGAGTACGGCTACACCTTC	CASSSLEAEYGYTF
.	TRBV28	.	TRBJ2-7	TGTGCCAGCACTGTACCCCCCCACAAGTACTACGAGCAGTACTTC	CASTVPPHKYYEQYF
.	TRBV18	TRBD2	TRBJ2-1	TGTGCCAGCTCACCTACTAGCGCCAATGAGCAGTTCTTC	CASSPTSANEQFF
.	TRBV5-1	.	TRBJ2-7	TGCGCCAGTAGGTTCAGGGGGGAAAAGCCCTACGAGCAGTACTTC	CASRFRGEKPYEQYF
.	TRBV5-1	TRBD1	TRBJ1-1	TGCGCCAGCAGCTTGGGACGGGACAGGGGGAACACTGAAGCTTTCTTT	CASSLGRDRGNTEAFF
.	TRBV10-3	.	TRBJ1-2	TGTGCCACCAGGGAATTGACAGGTACGGATGGCTACACCTTC	CATRELTGTDGYTF
.	TRBV7-6	.	TRBJ2-1	TGTGCCAGCACAAGGACTACATTTACTACCTCCTACAATGAGCAGTTCTTC	CASTRTTFTTSYNEQFF
.	TRBV6-5	TRBD2	TRBJ2-7	TGTGCCAGCTGGTATGGCAGCGGGAGCGAGCAGTACTTC	CASWYGSGSEQYF
.	TRBV2	.	TRBJ2-5	TGTGCCAGCAGTGAAGCGCAGAGCGGATTAGAGACCCAGTACTTC	CASSEAQSGLETQYF
.	TRBV7-9	TRBD1	TRBJ2-1	TGTGCCAGCAGCTTTATGGGACAGGGATACAATGAGCAGTTCTTC	CASSFMGQGYNEQFF
.	TRBV18	.	TRBJ1-1	TGTGCCAGCTCACCACTGAACGGGAACACTGAAGCTTTCTTT	CASSPLNGNTEAFF
.	TRBV9	.	TRBJ2-2	TGTGCCAGCAGCCCTGCTGGGACTAACACCGGGGAGCTGTTTTTT	CASSPAGTNTGELFF
.	TRBV7-2	.	TRBJ2-7	TGTGCCAGCAGCCTCTCAAGAGGGTCCTCCTACGAGCAGTACTTC	CASSLSRGSSYEQYF
.	TRBV19	.	TRBJ1-3	TGTGCCAGTAGAAAGGAGGTTAATGGGGACACCATATATTTT	CASRKEVNGDTIYF
.	TRBV7-2	.	TRBJ2-7	TGTGCCAGCAGCCCCGTGACGTCGCGGGAGCAGTACTTC	CASSPVTSREQYF